The 29 T cell receptor beta chains presented below share a single source sample, sequenced in a study of CD8 T cells in Susac syndrome. The RNA, about 0.5 to 1 ug, was put through reverse transcription using random hexamers. TCRdb re-called the immunoSEQ multiplex PCR reads with MiXCR, one entry per CDR3 protein. The sample holds about 300,000 distinct CDR3 sequences, roughly 81% seen once. Input material: CD8+ T cells from PBMCs. The origin of the receptors is a human donor with multiple sclerosis.

V gene TRBV5-5 combines with J gene TRBJ2-2, with D hard to call. From germline, CDR1 is SGHKS and CDR2 YYEKEE (reference sequence). V lost 3 bases and J 1 base, leaving 13 bases between the germline ends. The CDR3 extends over 16 amino acids. In DNA, the CDR3 is TGTGCCAGCAGCTGGGCAATCTTCAAGAACACCGGGGAGCTGTTTTTT. Its protein product is CASSWAIFKNTGELFF. Full variable domain (remainder filled in from reference TRBV5-5 and TRBJ2-2): DAGVTQSPTHLIKTRGQQVTLRCSPISGHKSVSWYQQVLGQGPQFIFQYYEKEERGRGNFPDRFSARQFPNYSSELNVNALLLGDSALYLCASSWAIFKNTGELFFGEGSRLTVL.

J is TRBJ2-7 and V is TRBV20-1, with D perhaps TRBD1 (6 bases). The CDR3 covers 13 residues. The germline CDR1 and CDR2 sequences are DFQATT and SNEGSKA (reference sequence). V was pared by 2 bases and J by 5 bases, with 13 bases between. CDR3 coding DNA: TGCAGTGCTAGACAGGGGCGTGCCGACGAGCAGTACTTC. Translation gives CSARQGRADEQYF.

This clonotype was counted between two and nine times. The chain carries TRBV19 and TRBJ2-7; no firm D call. With 2 bases removed from V and 2 bases from J, the gap between germline ends came to 4 bases. The length of the CDR3 is 12 residues. Germline-derived CDR1 and CDR2 are LNHDA and SQIVND (reference sequence). Written as DNA, the CDR3 is TGTGCCAGTAGTATATACACCTACGAGCAGTACTTC. Amino acid sequence: CASSIYTYEQYF.

The chain carries TRBV2 and TRBJ1-1, with 8 bases fitting TRBD1. V shed 4 bases, J shed 3 bases, and the junction held 4 bases outside the gene matches. The V gene's germline CDR1 is SNHLY and CDR2 FYNNEI. This CDR3 comprises 14 residues. The DNA of the CDR3 is TGTGCCAGCAGTGGACAGGGGAAAGACACTGAAGCTTTCTTT. Residues: CASSGQGKDTEAFF.

The V and J genes are TRBV30 and TRBJ1-4; the D is unclear. The CDR3 length is 12 residues. Germline loops: CDR1 GTSNPN, CDR2 SVGIG (reference sequence). Trimming took off 5 bases at V and 7 bases at J, with 11 bases between the two ends. CDR3 coding DNA: TGTGCCTGGCACCCTACGGGTGAAAAACTGTTTTTT. It codes for CAWHPTGEKLFF.

About this clonotype itself: At one end the junction does not follow the germline gene, possibly because of a read error. The chain recombines TRBV7-7 with TRBJ2-5, with TRBD1 matching 9 bases. The CDR3 spans 17 residues. Germline assignment: CDR1 SSHAT and CDR2 FNYEAQ (reference sequence). This CDR3 is CASSPFYRDRDEETQYF. In DNA form, the CDR3 reads TGTGCTAGCAGCCCTTTCTACCGGGACAGGGACGAGGAGACCCAGTACTTC. Drawing the rest from reference TRBV7-7 and TRBJ2-5, the complete variable domain is GAGVSQSPRYKVTKRGQDVTLRCDPISSHATLYWYQQALGQGPEFLTYFNYEAQPDKSGLPSDRFSAERPEGSISTLTIQRTEQRDSAMYRCASSPFYRDRDEETQYFGPGTRLLVL.

The chain joins TRBV3-1 to TRBJ2-1; D not certain. CDR3 length: 15 amino acids. Germline V lookup: CDR1 LGHDT, CDR2 YNNKEL (reference sequence). With 0 bases removed from V and 0 bases from J, the gap between germline ends came to 6 bases. CDR3 sequence reads: CASSQDASSYNEQFF. The CDR3 DNA follows: TGTGCCAGCAGCCAAGATGCAAGCTCCTACAATGAGCAGTTCTTC.

This clonotype was recorded only once. The rearrangement links TRBV28 to TRBJ2-5; 7 bases align to TRBD2. J lost 2 bases, V lost 11 bases, and 17 bases had no gene match. The germline V gene encodes CDR1 MDHEN and CDR2 SYDVKM. The CDR3 totals 16 residues. In nucleotides, the CDR3 is TGTGCCCGAGGGCCCTTTCGCGGGAGAGGGCAAGAGACCCAGTACTTC. Translating it yields CARGPFRGRGQETQYF.

The rearrangement joins TRBV15 to TRBJ2-7; D ambiguous. With 0 bases removed from V and 2 bases from J, the gap between germline ends came to 14 bases. This CDR3 has 16 amino acids. CDR1 LNHNV and CDR2 YYDKDF come from the germline V gene (reference sequence). The CDR3 sequence: CATSRDWATPTYEQYF. The CDR3 nucleotides are TGTGCCACCAGCAGAGATTGGGCGACGCCGACCTACGAGCAGTACTTC.

This clonotype was counted once. CDR3 sequence reads: CASSGPTSGRQAHNEQFF. The CDR3 nucleotides are TGTGCCAGCAGCGGACCGACTAGCGGGAGGCAGGCCCACAATGAGCAGTTCTTC. The genes are TRBV9 and TRBJ2-1, with TRBD2 matching over 13 bases. This CDR3 contains 18 residues. Germline V gene sequence: CDR1 SGDLS, CDR2 YYNGEE. V was pared by 3 bases and J by 5 bases, with 11 bases of the junction left unmatched.

The chain recombines TRBV7-3 with TRBJ1-2; D may be TRBD1 (5 bases). Germline lookup yields CDR1 SGHTA and CDR2 FQGTGA. This CDR3 contains 15 residues. The ends were cut back, 1 base at V and 4 bases at J, with 13 bases in the middle. The CDR3: CASSLKSGHVYGYTF. The DNA for the CDR3 is TGTGCCAGCAGCTTAAAGAGCGGACATGTCTATGGCTACACCTTC.

V is TRBV6-1 and J is TRBJ2-7; D not resolved. The CDR3 is 14 amino acids. Trimming took 2 bases from V and 3 from J, leaving 11 bases between them. Germline V CDR1 and CDR2: MNHNS, SASEGT. The CDR3 nucleotides read TGTGCCAGCAGTGAAATAGGTGAAATCTACGAGCAGTACTTC. This encodes CASSEIGEIYEQYF.

The chain has TRBV27 and TRBJ2-7; 8 bases fit TRBD1. Trimming at V came to 6 bases and at J to 2 bases, leaving 9 bases not matched to a gene. The CDR3 length is 15 residues. From germline, CDR1 is MNHEY and CDR2 SMNVEV (reference sequence). The CDR3 DNA is TGTGCCAGCAGCCTAGACAGGGGCGCGACCTACGAGCAGTACTTC. Its translation is CASSLDRGATYEQYF.

The V and J genes are TRBV6-1 and TRBJ2-1, with D perhaps TRBD1 (5 bases). Per the germline V gene, CDR1 is MNHNS and CDR2 is SASEGT. Trimming took off 2 bases at V and 6 bases at J, with 17 bases between the two ends. The CDR3 consists of 16 residues. The CDR3 protein is CASSEWGREGSNEQFF. The CDR3 nucleotides read TGTGCCAGCAGTGAATGGGGCAGGGAAGGCTCCAATGAGCAGTTCTTC.

This clonotype came up once. The V call is TRBV27, the J call TRBJ2-3; possibly TRBD1 for D (6 bases). V shed 0 bases and J shed 1 base, with 11 bases lying between them. The CDR3 consists of 16 residues. Germline V CDR1 and CDR2: MNHEY, SMNVEV (reference sequence). CDR3 nucleotides: TGTGCCAGCAGTTTATCGAGGGACACCCGCACAGATACGCAGTATTTT. Its translation is CASSLSRDTRTDTQYF.

The rearrangement joins TRBV24-1 to TRBJ2-3, with 7 bases identical to TRBD1. Trimming cost V 9 bases and J 2 bases; bases outside gene matches: 10. This CDR3 has 15 amino acids. Germline CDR1 reads KGHDR; CDR2 reads SFDVKD. The CDR3 region has the DNA TGTGCCACCTGCCTGGGACAGAGAGACACAGATACGCAGTATTTT. Translated, it gives CATCLGQRDTDTQYF.

This chain links TRBV3-1 with TRBJ2-5, with D maybe TRBD2 (5 bases). The CDR3 is 17 amino acids. The ends were cut back, 0 bases at V and 1 base at J, with 15 bases in the middle. The germline V gene encodes CDR1 LGHDT and CDR2 YNNKEL (reference sequence). CDR3 sequence reads: CASSQDLSDYLQETQYF. CDR3 DNA: TGTGCCAGCAGCCAAGATCTGAGCGACTATCTCCAAGAGACCCAGTACTTC.

The rearrangement uses TRBV11-2 and TRBJ2-7; TRBD2 matches 7 bases. Germline CDR1 and CDR2: SGHAT and FQNNGV. This CDR3 has 16 amino acids. With 3 bases clipped from V and 5 bases from J, the junction kept 13 bases outside the gene matches. CDR3 coding DNA: TGTGCCAGCAGCTTTCTTCTGTGGGAGGGCCTCCACGAGCAGTACTTC. Its translation: CASSFLLWEGLHEQYF.

V is TRBV27 and J is TRBJ1-1; weak D call: TRBD1 (5 bases). This CDR3 is built from 14 residues. In germline, CDR1 is MNHEY, CDR2 SMNVEV (reference sequence). Between the trimmed V and J ends, which lost 7 bases and 1 base, there was a span of 13 bases. CDR3 residues: CASKDKGPNTEAFF. CDR3 nucleotides: TGTGCCAGCAAAGATAAGGGACCGAACACTGAAGCTTTCTTT.

The chain combines TRBV11-2 with TRBJ2-7; 8 positions match TRBD2. This CDR3 comprises 15 residues. J lost 6 bases, V lost 7 bases, and 14 bases had no gene match. Germline V lookup: CDR1 SGHAT, CDR2 FQNNGV. The chain's CDR3 is CASTRGRYFAGEQYF. CDR3 DNA sequence: TGTGCCAGCACCCGCGGGAGGTACTTCGCCGGCGAGCAGTACTTC.

CDR3 in DNA: TGCAGTGCTAATCCTTATTTGCTAGCGGGTGAGCAGTACTTC. This translates into CSANPYLLAGEQYF. The chain uses TRBV20-1 and TRBJ2-7, with TRBD2 matching 8 bases. The CDR3 has 14 residues. CDR1 and CDR2 from the germline V gene are DFQATT and SNEGSKA (reference sequence). J was trimmed by 7 bases and V by 4 bases; bases with no gene match: 12.

The V and J genes are TRBV5-1 and TRBJ2-4, with a tentative D call TRBD1 (5 bases). This CDR3 is built from 14 residues. Germline values: CDR1 SGHRS, CDR2 YFSETQ. The V and J ends lost 0 bases and 8 bases respectively, with 12 bases between them. The CDR3 loop reads CASSLGRDKDIQYF. As DNA, the CDR3 is TGCGCCAGCAGCTTGGGCAGGGATAAGGACATTCAGTACTTC.

The gene calls are TRBV28 and TRBJ2-1, with D tentatively TRBD2 (6 bases). CDR1 is MDHEN and CDR2 is SYDVKM in the germline V gene. Trimming shortened V by 3 bases and J by 10 bases, and 10 bases separated the two germline ends. The length of the CDR3 is 12 residues. The CDR3 region has the DNA TGTGCCAGCAGTTTGGGCCTAGCGGAGCAGTTCTTC. Translated: CASSLGLAEQFF.

V usage is TRBV15 and J usage is TRBJ1-6; the D is unclear. Germline CDR1 LNHNV, CDR2 YYDKDF (reference sequence). There are 14 residues in the CDR3. The V end was cut by 0 bases, the J end by 9 bases, with 9 bases between. Here the CDR3 DNA reads TGTGCCACCAGCAGAGATCTTGTGGTTTCACCCCTCCACTTT. Protein: CATSRDLVVSPLHF.

The chain uses TRBV7-9 and TRBJ1-1; D call uncertain. There are 13 residues in the CDR3. Germline V gene sequence: CDR1 SEHNR, CDR2 FQNEAQ (reference sequence). V lost 3 bases to trimming and J lost 8 bases, with 13 bases between them. In nucleotides, the CDR3 is TGTGCCAGCAGCTTCCCACAGCTTATCGAAGCTTTCTTT. This encodes CASSFPQLIEAFF.

This chain links TRBV27 with TRBJ1-2, with 12 bases matching TRBD1. J lost 6 bases, V lost 6 bases, and 2 bases had no gene match. The CDR3 is 13 amino acids. The germline CDR1 and CDR2 sequences are MNHEY and SMNVEV (reference sequence). The DNA of the CDR3 is TGTGCCAGCAGCGGGGACAGGGGGCATGGCTACACCTTC. Amino acids: CASSGDRGHGYTF.

This clonotype was seen only a few times. The chain links TRBV6-5 to TRBJ1-2; D is perhaps TRBD1 (6 bases). Trimming pared 3 bases from V and 5 bases from J, leaving 16 bases between. There are 15 residues in the CDR3. The V gene's germline CDR1 is MNHEY and CDR2 SVGAGI. CDR3 in amino acids: CASSYTGHRTYGYTF. CDR3 coding DNA: TGTGCCAGCAGTTATACGGGACACCGTACATATGGCTACACCTTC.

V and J are TRBV30 and TRBJ1-6; D remains unclear. V lost 2 bases to trimming and J lost 0 bases, with 11 bases between them. Germline CDR1 and CDR2: GTSNPN and SVGIG (reference sequence). The CDR3 runs 16 residues. The CDR3 is CAWSLDSPSYNSPLHF. The CDR3 DNA reads TGTGCCTGGAGTTTGGACTCTCCCTCCTATAATTCACCCCTCCACTTT.

The chain combines TRBV7-9 with TRBJ2-5; possible D gene TRBD1, 6 bases. Between the trimmed V and J ends, which lost 1 base and 5 bases, there was a span of 20 bases. The CDR3 runs to 17 residues. The germline V gene encodes CDR1 SEHNR and CDR2 FQNEAQ (reference sequence). The CDR3 coding sequence is TGTGCCAGCAGCTTAGTCACCGGGACATCCAATATTGAGACCCAGTACTTC. It codes for CASSLVTGTSNIETQYF.